The 18 T cell receptor beta chains presented below share a single source sample, sequenced in a study of T-cell reconstitution after alpha-beta-depleted transplantation in children. It was with unique molecular identifiers that the TCRbeta library was prepared. MiXCR, applied by TCRdb to the PCR reads, yields one record per CDR3 protein. The table includes around 370,000 distinct CDR3 sequences, 16% detected once. Sequencing was performed on PBMCs, mostly from graft donor cells, taken 360 days after TCRalphabeta/CD19-depleted stem cell transplant. The receptors were gathered from a male patient aged 2-15 years who had a stem cell transplant for acute lymphoblastic leukemia, so the T cells may come from the graft donor.

This clonotype was seen a few times. CDR3 protein: CASSYSPGWGGETQYF. DNA of the CDR3: TGTGCCAGCAGTTACTCCCCAGGGTGGGGGGGAGAGACCCAGTACTTC. This chain links TRBV6-5 with TRBJ2-5, with 7 bases that match TRBD2. Losses at the gene ends were 0 bases for V and 4 bases for J; bases not matched to a gene: 8. Germline CDR1 MNHEY, CDR2 SVGAGI. The CDR3 loop spans 16 amino acids.

V is TRBV20-1 and J is TRBJ1-1; D is unresolved. The V end lost 1 base, the J end lost 3 bases, and 9 bases lay between the germline ends. The CDR3 loop spans 13 amino acids. Per the germline V gene, CDR1 is DFQATT and CDR2 is SNEGSKA (reference sequence). CDR3 residues: CSARVEGDTEAFF. The CDR3 DNA follows: TGCAGTGCTAGAGTAGAAGGCGACACTGAAGCTTTCTTT.

This clonotype has a handful of counts. Sequence at one end of the junction differs from germline and may be a read error. The V and J genes are TRBV7-7 and TRBJ2-5; 12 bases map to TRBD2. The CDR3 loop spans 16 amino acids. Germline V gene data show CDR1 as SSHAT and CDR2 as FNYEAQ (reference sequence). CDR3 amino acids: CASSGASGRAPETQYF. The DNA of the CDR3 is TGTGCTAGCAGTGGAGCTAGCGGGAGGGCCCCAGAGACCCAGTACTTC.

This rearrangement joins TRBV5-6 to TRBJ2-1; possible D gene TRBD2, 6 bases. Germline V gene data show CDR1 as SGHDT and CDR2 as YYEEEE. Deletions cut 2 bases from V and 9 bases from J, with 12 bases between. The CDR3 sequence is 13 residues long. The CDR3 sequence is CASSFPGGVEQFF. In DNA, the CDR3 is TGTGCCAGCAGCTTCCCGGGCGGGGTTGAGCAGTTCTTC.

A few counts support this clonotype. The chain uses TRBV9 and TRBJ2-1; 7 bases agree with TRBD2. V trimming: 3 bases; J trimming: 6 bases; junction bases outside the gene matches: 12. Looked up from germline, CDR1 is SGDLS and CDR2 is YYNGEE. CDR3 length: 16 residues. CDR3 loop: CASSAGGPPSINEQFF. The CDR3 DNA reads as TGTGCCAGCAGCGCGGGAGGACCTCCCTCTATCAATGAGCAGTTCTTC.

This chain uses TRBV20-1 with TRBJ2-2, with D possibly being TRBD1 or TRBD2 (5 bases each). V gave up 2 bases and J gave up 5 bases, with 21 bases separating them. Germline V gene lookup returns CDR1 DFQATT and CDR2 SNEGSKA (reference sequence). CDR3 size: 17 residues. DNA of the CDR3: TGCAGTGCTAGATCTCTTGGGGGAGCCGGCAAAACCGGGGAGCTGTTTTTT. Translation: CSARSLGGAGKTGELFF.

This clonotype has just a few counts. The V and J genes are TRBV6-2 or TRBV6-3 and TRBJ2-7; no reliable D call. Between the trimmed V and J ends, which lost 0 bases and 2 bases, there was a span of 5 bases. Per germline, CDR1 MNHEY and CDR2 SVGEGT. The CDR3 spans 13 residues. The CDR3 DNA reads as TGTGCCAGCAGTTACTCGCGGCCCTACGAGCAGTACTTC. Protein product: CASSYSRPYEQYF.

V is TRBV6-5 and J is TRBJ1-6, with TRBD1 matching over 11 bases. CDR3 size: 16 residues. The V and J ends lost 2 bases and 10 bases, in that order; junction bases with no gene match: 7. Germline-derived CDR1 and CDR2 are MNHEY and SVGAGI. The CDR3 spells CASSYAWDRGKSPLHF. Here the CDR3 DNA reads TGTGCCAGCAGTTACGCTTGGGACAGGGGGAAATCACCCCTCCACTTT.

The chain has TRBV30 and TRBJ1-2, with D maybe TRBD1 (6 bases). The CDR3 totals 13 residues. Trimming pared 4 bases from V and 7 bases from J, leaving 16 bases between. Germline values: CDR1 GTSNPN, CDR2 SVGIG (reference sequence). CDR3 DNA sequence: TGTGCCTGGAAGGGGGGGCTTGTCGGTGGCTACACCTTC. This sequence encodes CAWKGGLVGGYTF.

The gene calls are TRBV29-1 and TRBJ2-3, with D unresolved. Germline lookup yields CDR1 SQVTM and CDR2 ANQGSEA. This CDR3 contains 14 residues. V was shortened by 2 bases and J by 2 bases, with 11 bases between the two germline ends. The CDR3 loop is CSVEFVEITDTQYF. The CDR3 bases are TGCAGCGTTGAATTTGTAGAAATCACAGATACGCAGTATTTT.

In this sample, this clonotype turned up many times. The DNA of the CDR3 is TGCAGTGCGGGGGGGGATTTCTATACGCAGTATTTT. Its translation: CSAGGDFYTQYF. The chain employs TRBV20-1 and TRBJ2-3, with 7 bases lining up with TRBD2. With 6 bases clipped from V and 7 bases from J, the junction kept 7 bases outside the gene matches. The CDR3 spans 12 residues. The germline gives CDR1 DFQATT, CDR2 SNEGSKA (reference sequence).

This clonotype was counted between two and nine times. The V gene is TRBV5-1, the J gene TRBJ2-1; D may be TRBD1 (6 bases). The CDR3 contains 15 residues. Germline V lookup: CDR1 SGHRS, CDR2 YFSETQ. V lost 7 bases, J lost 7 bases, and 21 bases lay in between. CDR3 bases: TGCGCCAGCGCCTACAGCGGACAGAACGAGAATGAGCAGTTCTTC. As protein: CASAYSGQNENEQFF.

CDR3 in DNA: TGTGCCACCAGCAGAGGTAGGGCAGGGGTCACAGATACGCAGTATTTT. This translates into CATSRGRAGVTDTQYF. The chain combines TRBV15 with TRBJ2-3; D is perhaps TRBD1 (6 bases). Germline-derived CDR1 and CDR2 are LNHNV and YYDKDF (reference sequence). Trimming cost V 1 base and J 2 bases, with 13 bases left between them. The CDR3 is 16 amino acids. The entire variable domain, with the rest obtained from reference TRBV15 and TRBJ2-3, is as follows: DAMVIQNPRYQVTQFGKPVTLSCSQTLNHNVMYWYQQKSSQAPKLLFHYYDKDFNNEADTPDNFQSRRPNTSFCFLDIRSPGLGDTAMYLCATSRGRAGVTDTQYFGPGTRLTVL.

The chain uses TRBV18 and TRBJ2-3, with unresolved D. Germline assignment: CDR1 KGHSH and CDR2 LQKENI. This CDR3 has 14 amino acids. Deletions cut 1 base from V and 2 bases from J, with 7 bases between. CDR3 nucleotides: TGTGCCAGCTCACCACAGCTGGTCACAGATACGCAGTATTTT. Translated, it gives CASSPQLVTDTQYF. Filled out from reference TRBV18 and TRBJ2-3, the complete variable domain reads NAGVMQNPRHLVRRRGQEARLRCSPMKGHSHVYWYRQLPEEGLKFMVYLQKENIIDESGMPKERFSAEFPKEGPSILRIQQVVRGDSAAYFCASSPQLVTDTQYFGPGTRLTVL.

This clonotype appeared many times. The rearrangement links TRBV20-1 to TRBJ2-3; TRBD2 matches at 13 bases. The germline CDR1 and CDR2 sequences are DFQATT and SNEGSKA (reference sequence). The V segment lost 0 bases and the J segment 6 bases; nucleotides outside the gene matches: 6. The CDR3 contains 16 residues. CDR3 coding DNA: TGCAGTGCTAGAGATTTCACTAGCGGGAGGGAGGATACGCAGTATTTT. Residues: CSARDFTSGREDTQYF.

The chain uses TRBV9 and TRBJ2-7; 15 positions agree with TRBD2. After removal of 0 bases from V and 7 bases from J, the junction contained 5 bases not matched to a gene. Per germline, CDR1 SGDLS and CDR2 YYNGEE. The CDR3 length is 16 residues. The CDR3 DNA is TGTGCCAGCAGCGTAGGGACTAGCGGGAGGGCCGCAGAGCAGTACTTC. Its translation: CASSVGTSGRAAEQYF.

The genes are TRBV11-1 and TRBJ2-3; TRBD2 matches 7 bases. Trimming took 2 bases from V and 2 from J; bases not matched to a gene: 16. This CDR3 spans 19 amino acids. CDR1 SGHAT and CDR2 FQDESV come from the germline V gene (reference sequence). This chain's CDR3 is CASSLLSGEGLGITDTQYF. The CDR3 DNA follows: TGTGCCAGCAGCTTATTGAGTGGGGAGGGACTCGGAATCACAGATACGCAGTATTTT.

This clonotype has a count of ten or more. The chain recombines TRBV12-3 or TRBV12-4 with TRBJ2-1, with D possibly being TRBD1 (6 bases). CDR3 size: 17 residues. Deletions cut 3 bases from V and 0 bases from J, with 15 bases between. The CDR3 reads CASSFGTYSNSYNEQFF. The CDR3 coding sequence is TGTGCCAGCAGTTTCGGGACATACTCTAACTCCTACAATGAGCAGTTCTTC.